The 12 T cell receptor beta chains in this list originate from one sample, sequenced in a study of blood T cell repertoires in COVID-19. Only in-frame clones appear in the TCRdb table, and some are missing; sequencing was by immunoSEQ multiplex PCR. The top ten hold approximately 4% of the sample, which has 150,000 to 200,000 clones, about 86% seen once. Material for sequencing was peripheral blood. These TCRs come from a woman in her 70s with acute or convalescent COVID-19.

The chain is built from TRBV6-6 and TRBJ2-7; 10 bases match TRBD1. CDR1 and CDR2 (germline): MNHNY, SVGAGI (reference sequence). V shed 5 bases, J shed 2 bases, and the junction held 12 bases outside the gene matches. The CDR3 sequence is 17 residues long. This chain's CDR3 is CASSQPMTGGPTYEQYF. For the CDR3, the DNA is TGTGCCAGCAGTCAACCGATGACAGGGGGCCCGACCTACGAGCAGTACTTC.

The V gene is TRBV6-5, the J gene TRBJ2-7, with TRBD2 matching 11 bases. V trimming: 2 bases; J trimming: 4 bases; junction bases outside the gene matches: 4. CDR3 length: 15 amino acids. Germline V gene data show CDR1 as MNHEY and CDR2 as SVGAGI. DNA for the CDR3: TGTGCCAGCAGTTACGCGACTAGCGGGGCGTACGAGCAGTACTTC. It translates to CASSYATSGAYEQYF.

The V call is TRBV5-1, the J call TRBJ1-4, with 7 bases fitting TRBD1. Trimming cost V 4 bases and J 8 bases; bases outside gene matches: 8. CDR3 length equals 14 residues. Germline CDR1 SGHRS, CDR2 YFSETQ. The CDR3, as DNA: TGCGCCAGCAGCACCCGGGACAGTAAAGAAAAACTGTTTTTT. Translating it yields CASSTRDSKEKLFF.

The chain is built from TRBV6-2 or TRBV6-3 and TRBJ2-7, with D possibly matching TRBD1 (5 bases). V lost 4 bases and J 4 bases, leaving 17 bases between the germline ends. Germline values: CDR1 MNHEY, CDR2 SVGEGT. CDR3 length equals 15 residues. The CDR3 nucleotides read TGTGCCAGCAGTTCCCAGGGCGACAACATTTACGAGCAGTACTTC. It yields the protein CASSSQGDNIYEQYF.

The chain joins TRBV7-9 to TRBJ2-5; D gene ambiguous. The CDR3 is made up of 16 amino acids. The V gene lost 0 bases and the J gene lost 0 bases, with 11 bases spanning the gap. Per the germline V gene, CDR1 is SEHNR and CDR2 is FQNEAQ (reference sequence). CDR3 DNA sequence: TGTGCCAGCAGCTTAGCGGGTAGCTGGTACCAAGAGACCCAGTACTTC. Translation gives CASSLAGSWYQETQYF.

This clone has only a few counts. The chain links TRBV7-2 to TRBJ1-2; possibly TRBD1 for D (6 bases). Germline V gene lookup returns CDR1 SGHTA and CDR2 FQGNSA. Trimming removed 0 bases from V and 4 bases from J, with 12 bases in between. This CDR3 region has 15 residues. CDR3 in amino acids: CASSLAAGAFYGYTF. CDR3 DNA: TGTGCCAGCAGCTTAGCGGCAGGGGCCTTCTATGGCTACACCTTC.

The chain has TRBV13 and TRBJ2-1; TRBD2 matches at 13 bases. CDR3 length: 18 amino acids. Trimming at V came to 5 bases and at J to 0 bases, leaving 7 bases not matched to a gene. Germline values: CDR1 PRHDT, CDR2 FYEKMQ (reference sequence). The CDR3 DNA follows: TGTGCCAGCAGCAAGACTAGCGGGGGGCAGAGCTCCTACAATGAGCAGTTCTTC. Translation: CASSKTSGGQSSYNEQFF.

CDR3 in amino acids: CASSPISGRASYNEQFF. DNA of the CDR3: TGTGCCAGCAGCCCGATCAGCGGGAGGGCCTCCTACAATGAGCAGTTCTTC. The V gene is TRBV4-2, the J gene TRBJ2-1, with 10 bases identical to TRBD2. Germline lookup yields CDR1 LGHNA and CDR2 YNFKEQ. CDR3 size: 17 residues. V shed 4 bases and J 0 bases; nucleotides not matched to a gene: 6.

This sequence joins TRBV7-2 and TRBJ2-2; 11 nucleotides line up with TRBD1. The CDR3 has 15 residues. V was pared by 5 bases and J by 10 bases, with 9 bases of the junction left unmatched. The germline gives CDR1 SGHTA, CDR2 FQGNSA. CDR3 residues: CASSRDRGRLEELFF. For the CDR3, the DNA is TGTGCCAGCAGCCGGGACAGGGGGAGATTGGAGGAGCTGTTTTTT.

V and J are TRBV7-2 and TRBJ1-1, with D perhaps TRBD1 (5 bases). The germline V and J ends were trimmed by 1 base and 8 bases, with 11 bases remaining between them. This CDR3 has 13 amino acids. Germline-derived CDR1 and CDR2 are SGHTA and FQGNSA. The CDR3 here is CASSLGFGGEAFF. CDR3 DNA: TGTGCCAGCAGCTTAGGTTTTGGGGGGGAAGCTTTCTTT.

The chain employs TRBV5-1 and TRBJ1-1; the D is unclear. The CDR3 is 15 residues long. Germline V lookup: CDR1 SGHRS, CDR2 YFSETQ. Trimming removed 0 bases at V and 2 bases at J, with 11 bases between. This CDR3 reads CASSLEYTSNTEAFF. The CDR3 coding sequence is TGCGCCAGCAGCTTGGAGTACACTAGCAACACTGAAGCTTTCTTT.

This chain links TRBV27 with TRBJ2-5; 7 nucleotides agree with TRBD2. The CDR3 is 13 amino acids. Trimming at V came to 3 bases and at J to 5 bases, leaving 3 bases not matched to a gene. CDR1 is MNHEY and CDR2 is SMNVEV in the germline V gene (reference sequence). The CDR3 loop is CASSFGRGETQYF. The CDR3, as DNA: TGTGCCAGCAGTTTTGGGCGGGGGGAGACCCAGTACTTC.